This T cell receptor beta chain appears in the sequencing data of a study of cytomegalovirus exposure and HLA in healthy donors. Study conclusions and caveats: CMV serostatus alone was available as immune exposure information.

This clone was seen just once. Its antigen is unidentified. The PCR contained 60 Vbeta and 13 Jbeta primers. Repertoires were generated with immunoSEQ multiplex PCR, while TCRdb's copy carries only in-frame clones and drops some. The sample records 100,000 to 150,000 clones, 70% to 85% being singletons. V dropped 6 bases and J dropped 3 bases, with 12 bases sitting between them. Germline assignment: CDR1 SGHAT and CDR2 FQNNGV. The CDR3 totals 14 residues. The source of this sequence is a male donor in good health and CMV-seropositive. The V gene is TRBV11-2, the J gene TRBJ1-3, with a weak D call TRBD1 (6 bases). Sequenced material: PBMCs. The CDR3 sequence: CASSPYRVGNTIYF. The CDR3 DNA reads as TGTGCCAGCAGTCCCTACAGGGTTGGAAACACCATATATTTT.